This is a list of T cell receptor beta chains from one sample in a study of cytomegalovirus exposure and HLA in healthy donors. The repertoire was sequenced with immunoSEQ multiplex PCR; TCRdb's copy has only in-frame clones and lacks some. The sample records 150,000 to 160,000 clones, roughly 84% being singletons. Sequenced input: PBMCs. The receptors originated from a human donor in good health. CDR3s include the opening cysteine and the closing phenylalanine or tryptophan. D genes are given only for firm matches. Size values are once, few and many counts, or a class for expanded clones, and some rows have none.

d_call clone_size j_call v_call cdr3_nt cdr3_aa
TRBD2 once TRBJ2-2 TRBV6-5 TGTGCCAGCAGTATAAAAGCGGGACCCGGGGAGCTGTTTTTT CASSIKAGPGELFF
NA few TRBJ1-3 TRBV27 TGTGCCAGCATCCCGACGGGGGGAGAGGCCATATATTTT CASIPTGGEAIYF
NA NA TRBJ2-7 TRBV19 TGTGCCAGTAGTGCAGGGAATCCCTACGAGCAGTACTTC CASSAGNPYEQYF
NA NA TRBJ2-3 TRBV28 TGTGCCAGCACTGGCCGGGTACACCAGTATTTT CASTGRVHQYF
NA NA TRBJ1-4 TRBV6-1 TGTGCCAGCAGACTTTTCGGAGAGATAAATGAAAAACTGTTTTTT CASRLFGEINEKLFF
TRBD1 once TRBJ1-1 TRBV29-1 TGCAGCGTTAAGACAGGGAGATGGGACACTGAAGCTTTCTTT CSVKTGRWDTEAFF
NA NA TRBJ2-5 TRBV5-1 TGCGCCAGCAGCCTCCAAGAGACCCAGTACTTC CASSLQETQYF
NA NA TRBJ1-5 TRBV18 TGTGCCAGCTCACCAGGGCAGCAGCCGAACCAGCCCCAGCATTTT CASSPGQQPNQPQHF
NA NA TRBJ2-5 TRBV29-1 TGCAGCGTTGGAGTAATTAGGGGAGGAAAGCAAGAGACCCAGTACTTC CSVGVIRGGKQETQYF
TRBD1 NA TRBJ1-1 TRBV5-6 TGTGCCAGCAGCTTGAGGGGGCGGTTCACTGAAGCTTTCTTT CASSLRGRFTEAFF
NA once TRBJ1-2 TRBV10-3 TGTGCCATCAGTGATTACGCGGGGAACTATGGCTACACCTTC CAISDYAGNYGYTF
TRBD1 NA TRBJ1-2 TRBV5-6 TGTGCCAGCAGCGAAGATGACAGGGACCCGGGCTACACCTTC CASSEDDRDPGYTF
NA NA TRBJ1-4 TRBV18 TGTGCCAGCTCCCAGTTTCGCGGTGTCACTGAAAAACTGTTTTTT CASSQFRGVTEKLFF
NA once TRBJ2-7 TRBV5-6 TGTGCCAGCAGCTTGGGGCGGCCGCACGAGCAGTACTTC CASSLGRPHEQYF
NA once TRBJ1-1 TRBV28 TGTGCCAGCAGTTGGCAGGGAGGGAAGACTGAAGCTTTCTTT CASSWQGGKTEAFF
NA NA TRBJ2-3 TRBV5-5 TGTGCCAGCAGCCTCTATCGAACGACAGACCGCACAGATACGCAGTATTTT CASSLYRTTDRTDTQYF
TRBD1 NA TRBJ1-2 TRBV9 TGTGCCAGCAGCAGACAGGGGGGCTACACCTTC CASSRQGGYTF
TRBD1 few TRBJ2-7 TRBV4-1 TGCGCCAGCAGCCGAATGACAGGGGACGAGCAGTACTTC CASSRMTGDEQYF
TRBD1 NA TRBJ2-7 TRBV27 TGTGCCAGCAATTCCGGGACAGGGGTCTACGAGCAGTACTTC CASNSGTGVYEQYF
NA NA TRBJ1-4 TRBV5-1 TGCGCCAGCAGCCGTACGGACAGCATGATAGAAAAACTGTTTTTT CASSRTDSMIEKLFF
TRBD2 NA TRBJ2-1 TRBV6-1 TGTGCCAGCAGTGGATCTAGCGGGAGGGGATCCTACAATGAGCAGTTCTTC CASSGSSGRGSYNEQFF
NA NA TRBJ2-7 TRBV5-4 TGTGCCAGCAGCTTACGGGGGGCCTCTCACGAGCAGTACTTC CASSLRGASHEQYF
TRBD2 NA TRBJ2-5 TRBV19 TGTGCCAGTAGTAGGACTAGACAAGAGACCCAGTACTTC CASSRTRQETQYF
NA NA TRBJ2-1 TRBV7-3 TGTGCCAGCAGCTTAGGGGGCGAATACAATGAGCAGTTCTTC CASSLGGEYNEQFF
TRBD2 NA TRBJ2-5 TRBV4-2 TGTGCCAGCAGCCAAGATTCGGTCGGGGGGGGCCCTAAAGAGACCCAGTACTTC CASSQDSVGGGPKETQYF
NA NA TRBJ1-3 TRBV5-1 TGCGCCAGCAGCTTGGCGGGATCGGGCAACGGAAACACCATATATTTT CASSLAGSGNGNTIYF
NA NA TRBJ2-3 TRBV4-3 TGCGCCAGCAGCCAAGACCTGGCGGCAAGCACAGATACGCAGTATTTT CASSQDLAASTDTQYF
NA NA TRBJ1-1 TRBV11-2 TGTGCCAGCAGCTTCGAACAGGACACTGAAGCTTTCTTT CASSFEQDTEAFF